This T cell receptor beta chain was obtained from a study of blood T cell repertoires in COVID-19. Study context: Both acute and convalescent COVID-19 samples were obtained from the United States, Italy and Spain. In each case, the material was cDNA or gDNA derived from T cells, B-cell-depleted T cells, or PBMCs.

This CDR3 is built from 13 residues. Germline V CDR1 and CDR2: MDHEN, SYDVKM. V was clipped by 1 base and J by 3 bases, with 6 bases between them. In the original workflow: Counts of nucleated cells, estimated from reference gene primer amplification, were obtained. Only in-frame clones appear in the TCRdb table, and some are missing; sequencing was by immunoSEQ multiplex PCR. The DNA was the basis for D and trimming; V, J and clone size are from that table. Of about 74,000 clones in the sample, about 90% were seen once. The sequence derives from a woman between 50 and 59 years old in a cohort sampled during active COVID-19. The V and J genes are TRBV28 and TRBJ1-1; D is unclear. Sequencing was carried out using peripheral blood. The CDR3 bases are TGTGCCAGCAGTTTATCCGGAGACACTGAAGCTTTCTTT. It specifies CASSLSGDTEAFF.